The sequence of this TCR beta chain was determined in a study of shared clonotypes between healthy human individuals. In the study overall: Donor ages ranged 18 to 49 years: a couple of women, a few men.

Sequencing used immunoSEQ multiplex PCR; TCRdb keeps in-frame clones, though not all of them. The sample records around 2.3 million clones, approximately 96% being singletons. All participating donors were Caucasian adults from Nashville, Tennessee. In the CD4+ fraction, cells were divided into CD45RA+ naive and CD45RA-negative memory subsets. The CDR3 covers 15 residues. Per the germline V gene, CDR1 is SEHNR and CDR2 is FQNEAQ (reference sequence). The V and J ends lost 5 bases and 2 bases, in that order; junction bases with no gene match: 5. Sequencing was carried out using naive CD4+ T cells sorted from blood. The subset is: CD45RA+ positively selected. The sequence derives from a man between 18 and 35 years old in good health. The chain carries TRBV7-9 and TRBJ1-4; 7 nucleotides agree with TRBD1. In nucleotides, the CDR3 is TGTGCCAGCAGCCGACAGGGCCCCACTAATGAAAAACTGTTTTTT. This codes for CASSRQGPTNEKLFF.